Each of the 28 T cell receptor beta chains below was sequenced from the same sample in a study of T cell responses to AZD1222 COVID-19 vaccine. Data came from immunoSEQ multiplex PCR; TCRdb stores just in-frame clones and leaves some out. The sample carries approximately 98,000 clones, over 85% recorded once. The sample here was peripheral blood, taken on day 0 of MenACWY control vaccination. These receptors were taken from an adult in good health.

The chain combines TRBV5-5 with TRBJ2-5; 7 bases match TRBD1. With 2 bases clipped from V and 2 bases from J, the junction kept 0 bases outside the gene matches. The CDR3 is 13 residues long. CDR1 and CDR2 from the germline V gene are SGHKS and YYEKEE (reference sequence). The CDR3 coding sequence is TGTGCCAGCAGCTTACAGGGGCAAGAGACCCAGTACTTC. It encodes CASSLQGQETQYF.

The CDR3 reads CASSVAGNSNQPQHF. Written as DNA, the CDR3 is TGTGCCAGCAGCGTAGCAGGGAATAGCAATCAGCCCCAGCATTTT. The rearrangement uses TRBV9 and TRBJ1-5; the D gene is possibly TRBD1 (5 bases). The CDR3 sequence is 15 residues long. Germline CDR1 reads SGDLS; CDR2 reads YYNGEE. Trimming took 0 bases from V and 0 from J, leaving 7 bases between them.

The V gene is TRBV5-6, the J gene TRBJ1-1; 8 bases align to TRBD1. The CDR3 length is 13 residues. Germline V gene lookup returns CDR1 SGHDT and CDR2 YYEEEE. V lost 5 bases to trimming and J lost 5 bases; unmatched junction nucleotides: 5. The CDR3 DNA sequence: TGTGCCAGCAGGGGGACAGGACCTACTGAAGCTTTCTTT. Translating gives CASRGTGPTEAFF. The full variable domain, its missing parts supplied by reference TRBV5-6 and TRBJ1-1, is DAGVTQSPTHLIKTRGQQVTLRCSPKSGHDTVSWYQQALGQGPQFIFQYYEEEERQRGNFPDRFSGHQFPNYSSELNVNALLLGDSALYLCASRGTGPTEAFFGQGTRLTVV.

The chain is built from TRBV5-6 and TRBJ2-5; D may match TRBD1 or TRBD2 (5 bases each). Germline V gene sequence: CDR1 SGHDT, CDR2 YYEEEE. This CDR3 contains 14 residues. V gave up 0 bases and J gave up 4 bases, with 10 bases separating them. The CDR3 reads CASSLASGGETQYF. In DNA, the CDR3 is TGTGCCAGCAGCTTGGCCAGTGGGGGAGAGACCCAGTACTTC. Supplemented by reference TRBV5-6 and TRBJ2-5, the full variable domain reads DAGVTQSPTHLIKTRGQQVTLRCSPKSGHDTVSWYQQALGQGPQFIFQYYEEEERQRGNFPDRFSGHQFPNYSSELNVNALLLGDSALYLCASSLASGGETQYFGPGTRLLVL.

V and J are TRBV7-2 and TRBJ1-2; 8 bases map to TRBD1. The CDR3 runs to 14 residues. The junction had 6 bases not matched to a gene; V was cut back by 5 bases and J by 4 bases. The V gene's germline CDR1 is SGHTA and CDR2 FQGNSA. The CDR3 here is CASSEQGVGYGYTF. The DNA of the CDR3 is TGTGCCAGCAGCGAACAGGGGGTAGGCTATGGCTACACCTTC.

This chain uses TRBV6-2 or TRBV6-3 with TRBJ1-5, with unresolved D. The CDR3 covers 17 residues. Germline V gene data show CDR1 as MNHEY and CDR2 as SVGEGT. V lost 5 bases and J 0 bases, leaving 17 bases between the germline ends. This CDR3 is CASSPPAGGTSNQPQHF. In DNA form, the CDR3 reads TGTGCCAGCAGTCCCCCCGCGGGAGGTACTAGCAATCAGCCCCAGCATTTT.

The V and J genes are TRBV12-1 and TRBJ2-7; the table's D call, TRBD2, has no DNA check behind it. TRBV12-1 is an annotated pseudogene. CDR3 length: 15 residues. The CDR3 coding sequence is TGTGCCCCACCTTGGGGGGGGCGTGAGACCTACGAGCAGTACTTC. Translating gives CAPPWGGRETYEQYF.

The CDR3 region has the DNA TGCGCCAGCAGCCCTGGTGGGACAGCCTATGGCTACACCTTC. This translates into CASSPGGTAYGYTF. The chain employs TRBV5-1 and TRBJ1-2; TRBD1 matches 7 bases. CDR3 length: 14 amino acids. Germline assignment: CDR1 SGHRS and CDR2 YFSETQ. Trimming cost V 4 bases and J 4 bases; bases outside gene matches: 7.

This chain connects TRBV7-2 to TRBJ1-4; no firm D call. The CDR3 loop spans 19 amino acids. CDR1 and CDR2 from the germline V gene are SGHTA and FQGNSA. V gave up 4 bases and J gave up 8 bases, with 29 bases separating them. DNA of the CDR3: TGTGCCAGCAGCTCTTCTTTAGGAGGGAATGTTATAATCGGGGAAAAACTGTTTTTT. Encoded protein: CASSSSLGGNVIIGEKLFF.

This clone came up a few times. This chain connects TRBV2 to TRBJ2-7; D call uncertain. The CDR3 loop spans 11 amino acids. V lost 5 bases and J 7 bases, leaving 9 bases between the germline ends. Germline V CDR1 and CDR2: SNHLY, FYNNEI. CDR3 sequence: CASSPSREQYF. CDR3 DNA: TGTGCCAGCAGTCCATCTCGGGAGCAGTACTTC.

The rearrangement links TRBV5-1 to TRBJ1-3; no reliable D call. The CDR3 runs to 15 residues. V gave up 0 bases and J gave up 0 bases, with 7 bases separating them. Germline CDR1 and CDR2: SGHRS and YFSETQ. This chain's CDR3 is CASSLGPYSGNTIYF. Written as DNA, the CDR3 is TGCGCCAGCAGCTTGGGCCCTTACTCTGGAAACACCATATATTTT.

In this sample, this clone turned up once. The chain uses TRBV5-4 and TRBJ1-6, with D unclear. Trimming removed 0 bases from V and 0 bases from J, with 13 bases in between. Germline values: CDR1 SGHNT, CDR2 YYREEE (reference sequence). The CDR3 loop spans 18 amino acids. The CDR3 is CASSLGSGGSSYNSPLHF. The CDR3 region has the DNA TGTGCCAGCAGCTTGGGTTCGGGCGGGAGCTCCTATAATTCACCCCTCCACTTT.

The CDR3 sequence is CASSPTRVNTEAFF. The CDR3 DNA is TGTGCCAGCAGCCCAACCAGGGTGAACACTGAAGCTTTCTTT. V gene TRBV6-5 combines with J gene TRBJ1-1, with D possibly matching TRBD1 (5 bases). V dropped 6 bases and J dropped 0 bases, with 11 bases sitting between them. The germline V gene has CDR1 MNHEY and CDR2 SVGAGI. The CDR3 has 14 amino acids.

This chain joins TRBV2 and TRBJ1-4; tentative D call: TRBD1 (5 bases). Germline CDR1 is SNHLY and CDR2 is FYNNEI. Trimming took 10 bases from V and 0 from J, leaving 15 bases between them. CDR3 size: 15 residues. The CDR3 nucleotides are TGTGCCACCGTTTCCGACAGAGCAACTAATGAAAAACTGTTTTTT. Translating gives CATVSDRATNEKLFF. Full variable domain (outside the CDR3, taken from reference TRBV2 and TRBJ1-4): EPEVTQTPSHQVTQMGQEVILRCVPISNHLYFYWYRQILGQKVEFLVSFYNNEISEKSEIFDDQFSVERPDGSNFTLKIRSTKLEDSAMYFCATVSDRATNEKLFFGSGTQLSVL.

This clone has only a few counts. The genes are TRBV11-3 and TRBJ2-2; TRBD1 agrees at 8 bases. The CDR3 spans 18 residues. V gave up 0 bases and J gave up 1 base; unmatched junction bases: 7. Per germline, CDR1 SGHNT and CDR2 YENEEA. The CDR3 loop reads CASSLDQSGTGNTGELFF. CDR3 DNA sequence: TGTGCCAGCAGCTTAGACCAATCCGGGACAGGGAACACCGGGGAGCTGTTTTTT.

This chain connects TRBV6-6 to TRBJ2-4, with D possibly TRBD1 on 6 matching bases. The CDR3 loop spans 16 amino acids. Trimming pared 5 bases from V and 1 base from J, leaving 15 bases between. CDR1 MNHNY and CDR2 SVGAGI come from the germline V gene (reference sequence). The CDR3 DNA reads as TGTGCCAGCAGTAAACAGGGTTTTGGGGCCAAAAACATTCAGTACTTC. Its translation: CASSKQGFGAKNIQYF.

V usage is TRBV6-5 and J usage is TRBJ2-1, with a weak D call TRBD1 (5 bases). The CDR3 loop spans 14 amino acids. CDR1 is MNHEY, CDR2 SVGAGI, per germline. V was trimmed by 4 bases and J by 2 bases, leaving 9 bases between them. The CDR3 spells CASSSTETYNEQFF. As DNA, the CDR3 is TGTGCCAGCAGTTCGACAGAGACCTACAATGAGCAGTTCTTC.

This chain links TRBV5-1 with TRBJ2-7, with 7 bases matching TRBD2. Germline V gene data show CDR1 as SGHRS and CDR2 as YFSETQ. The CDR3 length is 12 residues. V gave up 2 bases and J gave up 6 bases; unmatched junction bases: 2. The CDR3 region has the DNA TGCGCCAGCAGCTTACCGGGAGGCGAGCAGTACTTC. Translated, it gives CASSLPGGEQYF.

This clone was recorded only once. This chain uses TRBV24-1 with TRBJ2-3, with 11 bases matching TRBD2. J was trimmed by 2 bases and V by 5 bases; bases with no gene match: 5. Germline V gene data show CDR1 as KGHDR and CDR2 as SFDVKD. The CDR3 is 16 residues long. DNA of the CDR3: TGTGCCACCAGTGGGGGGACTAGCGGTTTCACAGATACGCAGTATTTT. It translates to CATSGGTSGFTDTQYF.

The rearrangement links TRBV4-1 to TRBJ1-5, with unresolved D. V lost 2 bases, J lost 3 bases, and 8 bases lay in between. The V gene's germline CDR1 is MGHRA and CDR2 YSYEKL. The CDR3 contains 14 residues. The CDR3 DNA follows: TGCGCCAGCAGCCAACAGGAGTCCAATCAGCCCCAGCATTTT. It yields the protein CASSQQESNQPQHF.

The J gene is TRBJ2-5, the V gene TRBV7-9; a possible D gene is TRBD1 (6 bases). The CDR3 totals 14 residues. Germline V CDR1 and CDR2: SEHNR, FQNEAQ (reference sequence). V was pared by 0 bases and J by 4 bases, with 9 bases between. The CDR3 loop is CASSLAGGGETQYF. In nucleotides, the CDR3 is TGTGCCAGCAGCTTAGCAGGGGGTGGAGAGACCCAGTACTTC. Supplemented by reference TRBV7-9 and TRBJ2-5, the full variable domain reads DTGVSQNPRHKITKRGQNVTFRCDPISEHNRLYWYRQTLGQGPEFLTYFQNEAQLEKSRLLSDRFSAERPKGSFSTLEIQRTEQGDSAMYLCASSLAGGGETQYFGPGTRLLVL.

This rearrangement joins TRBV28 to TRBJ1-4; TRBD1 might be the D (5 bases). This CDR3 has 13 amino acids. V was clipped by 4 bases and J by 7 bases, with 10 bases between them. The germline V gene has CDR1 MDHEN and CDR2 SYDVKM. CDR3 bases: TGTGCCAGCAGTTCTCAGGGACGTGAAAAACTGTTTTTT. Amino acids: CASSSQGREKLFF.

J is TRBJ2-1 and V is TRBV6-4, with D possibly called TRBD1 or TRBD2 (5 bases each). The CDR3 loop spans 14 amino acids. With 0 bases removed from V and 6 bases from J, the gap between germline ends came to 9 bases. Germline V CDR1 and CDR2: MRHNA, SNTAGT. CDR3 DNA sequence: TGTGCCAGCAGTGACTCGTTGGGGACCAATGAGCAGTTCTTC. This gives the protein CASSDSLGTNEQFF.

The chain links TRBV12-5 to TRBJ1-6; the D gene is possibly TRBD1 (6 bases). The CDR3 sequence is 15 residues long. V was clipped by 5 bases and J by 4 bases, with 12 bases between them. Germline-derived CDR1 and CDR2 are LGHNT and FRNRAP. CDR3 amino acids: CASGTDRIYNSPLHF. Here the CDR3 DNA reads TGTGCTAGTGGTACGGACAGAATATATAATTCACCCCTCCACTTT.

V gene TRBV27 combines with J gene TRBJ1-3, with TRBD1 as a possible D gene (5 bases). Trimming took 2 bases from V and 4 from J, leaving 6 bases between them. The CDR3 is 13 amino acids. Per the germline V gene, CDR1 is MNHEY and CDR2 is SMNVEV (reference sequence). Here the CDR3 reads CASSLHRGNTIYF. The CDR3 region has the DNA TGTGCCAGCAGTTTACACAGGGGAAACACCATATATTTT.

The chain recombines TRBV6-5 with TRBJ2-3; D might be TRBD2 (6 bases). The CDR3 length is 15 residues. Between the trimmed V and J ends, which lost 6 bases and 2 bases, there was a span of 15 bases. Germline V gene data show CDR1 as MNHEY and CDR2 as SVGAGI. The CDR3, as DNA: TGTGCCAGCAGCGGTCGGGGGACCTTCACAGATACGCAGTATTTT. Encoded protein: CASSGRGTFTDTQYF.

The CDR3 nucleotides read TGTGCCAGCAGCCTGAACACCGGGGAGCTGTTTTTT. Translation: CASSLNTGELFF. V and J are TRBV27 and TRBJ2-2, with no clear D. This CDR3 spans 12 amino acids. V shed 6 bases and J shed 1 base, with 3 bases lying between them. Germline V CDR1 and CDR2: MNHEY, SMNVEV (reference sequence).

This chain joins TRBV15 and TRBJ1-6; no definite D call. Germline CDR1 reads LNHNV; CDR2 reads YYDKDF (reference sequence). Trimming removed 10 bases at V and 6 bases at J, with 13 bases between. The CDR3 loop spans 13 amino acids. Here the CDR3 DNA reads TGTGCCATTAGACGGGGAGGTAATTCACCCCTCCACTTT. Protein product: CAIRRGGNSPLHF.